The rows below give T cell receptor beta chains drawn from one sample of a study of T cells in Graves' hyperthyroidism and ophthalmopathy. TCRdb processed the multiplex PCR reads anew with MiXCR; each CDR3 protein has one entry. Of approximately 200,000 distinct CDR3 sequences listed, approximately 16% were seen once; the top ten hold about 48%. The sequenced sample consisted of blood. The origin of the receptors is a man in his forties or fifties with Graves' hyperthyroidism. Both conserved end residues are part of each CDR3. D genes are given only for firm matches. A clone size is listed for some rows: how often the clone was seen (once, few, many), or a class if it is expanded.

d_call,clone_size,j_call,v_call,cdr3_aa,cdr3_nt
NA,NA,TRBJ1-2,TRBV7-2,CASSRDGLFGYTF,TGTGCCAGCAGCCGGGACGGACTATTTGGCTACACCTTC
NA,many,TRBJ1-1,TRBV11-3,CASSLGSTEAEAFF,TGTGCCAGCAGCTTAGGGTCGACTGAGGCTGAAGCTTTCTTT
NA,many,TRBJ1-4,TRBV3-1,CASTLRGVNEKLFF,TGTGCCAGCACCCTCCGGGGAGTCAATGAAAAACTGTTTTTT
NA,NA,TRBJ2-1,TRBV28,CASPLGGARSYNEQFF,TGTGCCAGCCCCTTAGGGGGGGCGAGGTCCTACAATGAGCAGTTCTTC
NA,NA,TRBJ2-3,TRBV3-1,CASSQLTDTQYF,TGTGCCAGCAGCCAACTGACAGATACGCAATATTTT
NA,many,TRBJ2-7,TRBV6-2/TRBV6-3,CASSYAGPVNEQYF,TGTGCCAGCAGTTACGCGGGGCCAGTCAACGAGCAGTACTTC
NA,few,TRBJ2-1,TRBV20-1,CSASRGYNEQFF,TGCAGTGCTTCTAGAGGGTACAATGAGCAGTTCTTC
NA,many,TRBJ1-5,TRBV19,CASSIPRSGTGWPQHF,TGTGCCAGTAGTATACCCAGGTCAGGCACCGGCTGGCCCCAGCATTTT
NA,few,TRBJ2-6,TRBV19,CASSSPPTGANVLTF,TGTGCCAGTAGTTCTCCCCCCACTGGGGCCAACGTCCTGACTTTC
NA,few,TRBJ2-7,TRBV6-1,CASRAGPYEQYF,TGTGCCAGCAGAGCAGGCCCCTACGAGCAGTACTTC
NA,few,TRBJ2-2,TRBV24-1,CATSDFGGGELFF,TGTGCCACCAGTGATTTCGGCGGCGGGGAGCTGTTTTTT
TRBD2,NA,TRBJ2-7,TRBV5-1,CASSLSLAGYEQYF,TGCGCCAGCAGCTTGAGTCTAGCGGGCTACGAGCAGTACTTC
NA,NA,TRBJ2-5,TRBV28,CASSLSQGQETQYF,TGTGCCAGCAGTTTATCCCAAGGTCAAGAGACCCAGTACTTC
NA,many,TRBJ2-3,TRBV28,CASSALGDADTQYF,TGTGCCAGCAGTGCCCTGGGGGATGCAGATACGCAGTATTTT
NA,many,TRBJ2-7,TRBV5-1,CASTANTGYEQYF,TGCGCCAGCACGGCTAACACAGGCTACGAGCAGTACTTC
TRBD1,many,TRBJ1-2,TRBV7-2,CASSFTTGTGSGYTF,TGTGCCAGCAGCTTCACTACCGGGACAGGTTCTGGCTACACCTTC
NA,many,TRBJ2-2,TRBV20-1,CSARAGTTGELFF,TGCAGTGCTAGAGCGGGAACCACCGGGGAGCTGTTTTTT
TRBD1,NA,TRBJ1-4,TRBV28,CASGQGAFTNEKLFF,TGTGCCAGCGGCCAGGGGGCCTTTACTAATGAAAAACTGTTTTTT
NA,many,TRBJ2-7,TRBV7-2,CASSPKTRVGSYEQYF,TGTGCCAGCAGCCCCAAGACAAGGGTCGGCTCCTACGAGCAGTACTTC
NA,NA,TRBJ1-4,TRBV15,CATSFSSVRNEKLFF,TGTGCCACCAGCTTCTCGTCAGTAAGAAATGAAAAACTGTTTTTT
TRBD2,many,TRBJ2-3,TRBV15,CATSLAGGSDTQYF,TGTGCCACCAGCTTAGCGGGGGGGTCGGATACGCAGTATTTT
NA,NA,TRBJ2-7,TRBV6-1,CATSDGYYEQYF,TGTGCCACCTCGGACGGCTACTACGAGCAGTACTTC
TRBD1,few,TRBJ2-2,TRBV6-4,CASSDGTGGTGELFF,TGTGCCAGCAGCGACGGGACAGGTGGGACCGGGGAGCTGTTTTTT
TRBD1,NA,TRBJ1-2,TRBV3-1,CASSQVTTGGYGGYTF,TGTGCCAGCAGCCAGGTGACGACAGGGGGCTATGGAGGCTACACCTTC
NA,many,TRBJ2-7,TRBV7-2,CASSLGSYRVQYF,TGTGCCAGCAGCTTAGGGAGCTACAGGGTACAGTACTTC
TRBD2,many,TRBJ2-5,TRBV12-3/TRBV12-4,CASSHGTSGGETQYF,TGTGCCAGCAGTCACGGGACTAGCGGGGGGGAGACCCAGTACTTC
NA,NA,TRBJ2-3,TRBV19,CASSIDAVGGTDTQYF,TGTGCCAGTAGTATAGATGCGGTAGGGGGCACAGATACGCAGTATTTT
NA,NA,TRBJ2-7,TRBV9,CASSLEGRDEQYF,TGCGCCAGCAGCTTGGAGGGGCGGGACGAGCAGTACTTC
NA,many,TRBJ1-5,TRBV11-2,CASSLRGGPNQPQHF,TGTGCCAGCAGCTTACGGGGGGGACCTAATCAGCCCCAGCATTTT
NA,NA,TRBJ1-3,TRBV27,CASSRVGGMSGNTIYF,TGTGCCAGCAGTAGGGTTGGAGGAATGAGCGGAAACACCATATATTTT
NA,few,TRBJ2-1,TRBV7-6,CASSPRDTDNEQFF,TGTGCCAGCAGCCCCCGGGACACAGACAATGAGCAGTTCTTC
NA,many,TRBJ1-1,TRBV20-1,CSATQFMNTEAFF,TGCAGTGCTACTCAATTCATGAACACTGAAGCTTTCTTT
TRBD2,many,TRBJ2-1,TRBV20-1,CSARSGTSGGNEQFF,TGCAGTGCTAGATCGGGGACTAGCGGGGGCAATGAGCAGTTCTTC
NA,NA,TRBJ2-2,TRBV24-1,CATSDTEQKNTGELFF,TGTGCCACCAGTGACACTGAGCAGAAGAACACCGGGGAGCTGTTTTTT
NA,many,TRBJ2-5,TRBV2,CASSEVSNQETQYF,TGTGCCAGCAGTGAGGTCTCAAACCAAGAGACCCAGTACTTC
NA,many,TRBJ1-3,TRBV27,CASSRRVHGNTIYF,TGTGCCAGCAGTCGACGGGTCCATGGAAACACCATATATTTT
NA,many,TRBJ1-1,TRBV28,CASSFRPTAEAFF,TGTGCCAGCAGTTTCCGGCCGACAGCTGAAGCTTTCTTT
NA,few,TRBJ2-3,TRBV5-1,CASRLEANTDTQYF,TGCGCCAGCAGGCTTGAGGCAAACACAGATACGCAGTATTTT
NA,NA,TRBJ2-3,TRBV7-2,CASSLGGGGSTDTQYF,TGCGCCAGCAGCTTGGGAGGGGGGGGGTCCACAGATACGCAGTATTTT
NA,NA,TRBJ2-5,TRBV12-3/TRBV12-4,CASSPLASETQYF,TGTGCCAGCAGTCCACTAGCTTCAGAGACCCAGTACTTC
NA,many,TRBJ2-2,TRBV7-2,CASNRVPGELFF,TGTGCCAGCAACCGGGTCCCCGGGGAGCTGTTTTTT
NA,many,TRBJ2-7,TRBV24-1,CATSDQRTDSYEQYF,TGTGCCACCAGTGATCAAAGGACGGATTCCTACGAGCAGTACTTC
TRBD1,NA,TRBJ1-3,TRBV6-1,CASSERQGGSFSGNTIYF,TGTGCCAGCAGTGAACGGCAGGGGGGAAGCTTCTCTGGAAACACCATATATTTT
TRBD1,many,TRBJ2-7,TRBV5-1,CASSSGTGSYEQYF,TGCGCCAGCAGCTCCGGGACAGGGTCCTACGAGCAGTACTTC
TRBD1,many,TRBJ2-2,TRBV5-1,CASSTGRDSFTGELFF,TGCGCCAGCAGCACGGGCCGGGACAGCTTCACCGGGGAGCTGTTTTTT
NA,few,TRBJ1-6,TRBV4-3,CASSQDARRDSPLHF,TGCGCCAGCAGCCAAGATGCCAGGAGGGATTCACCCCTCCACTTT
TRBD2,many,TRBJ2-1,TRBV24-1,CATSVGLQRGISYNEQFF,TGTGCCACCAGTGTAGGACTACAGCGGGGGATTTCCTACAATGAGCAGTTCTTC
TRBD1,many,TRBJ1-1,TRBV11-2,CASSFTGGRMNTEAFF,TGTGCCAGCAGCTTCACAGGGGGCCGAATGAACACTGAAGCTTTCTTT
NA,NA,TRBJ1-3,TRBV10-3,CAISEDGAGNTIYF,TGTGCCATCAGTGAGGATGGGGCTGGAAACACCATATATTTT
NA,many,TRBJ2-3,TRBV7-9,CASSLDQWDTQYF,TGTGCCAGCAGCTTAGACCAGTGGGATACGCAGTATTTT
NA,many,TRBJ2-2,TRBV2,CASSMPPGKLFF,TGTGCCAGCAGTATGCCGCCGGGGAAACTGTTTTTT
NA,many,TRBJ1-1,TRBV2,CASSLNIGNTEAFF,TGTGCCAGTTCCCTAAACATTGGAAACACTGAAGCTTTCTTT
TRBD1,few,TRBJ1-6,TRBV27,CASSLPLTGADSPLHF,TGTGCCAGCAGTTTACCCCTGACAGGGGCGGATTCACCCCTCCACTTT
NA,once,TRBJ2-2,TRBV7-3,CASSLHQAGELFF,TGTGCCAGCAGCTTACATCAGGCCGGGGAGCTGTTTTTT
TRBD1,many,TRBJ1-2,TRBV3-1,CASSGTGVDYGYTF,TGTGCCAGCAGCGGGACAGGAGTGGACTATGGCTACACCTTC
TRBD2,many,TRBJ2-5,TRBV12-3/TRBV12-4,CASVAGGPSETQYF,TGTGCCAGTGTAGCGGGGGGGCCGTCGGAGACCCAGTACTTC
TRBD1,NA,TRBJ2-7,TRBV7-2,CVSSRQGGEQYF,TGTGTTAGCAGCCGACAGGGCGGCGAGCAGTACTTC
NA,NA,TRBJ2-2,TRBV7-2,CASSYRGGTGELFF,TGTGCCAGCAGTTATAGGGGGGGCACCGGGGAGCTGTTTTTT